Here is one T cell receptor (beta chain) with its context. This sample is part of a study of T cell changes during pregnancy in multiple sclerosis. Germline CDR1 is SGHRS and CDR2 is YFSETQ. This CDR3 has 15 amino acids. Trimming cost V 4 bases and J 5 bases; bases outside gene matches: 6. Repertoires were generated with immunoSEQ multiplex PCR, while TCRdb's copy carries only in-frame clones and drops some. The repertoire holds around 20,000 clones, with more than 75% as singletons. The chain is built from TRBV5-1 and TRBJ2-3; 11 positions agree with TRBD1. Here the sequenced sample was CD4+ T cells from peripheral blood mononuclear cells, taken in the first trimester of pregnancy. The receptor was derived from a female donor in good health, enrolled as a control in a pregnancy study. CDR3 residues: CASSEGTGGVDTQYF. In nucleotides, the CDR3 is TGCGCCAGCAGCGAAGGGACAGGGGGAGTAGATACGCAGTATTTT.